The 13 T cell receptor beta chains below all came from one sample that was sequenced in a study of Ad26.COV2.S vaccination and SARS-CoV-2 variants. The method was immunoSEQ multiplex PCR; TCRdb's version includes in-frame clones alone and lacks a portion of them. The sample gives 350,000 to 400,000 clones, around 85% of which show up once; under 3.5% is in the top ten. Documented treatment: about 20 received Ad26.COV2.S at low or high dose, single or two shots; a few received placebo; per-sample allocation not given. On day 63 after the first injection, vaccine and placebo recipients gave samples. The sample was peripheral blood, taken in a trial of Ad26.COV2.S vaccine versus placebo. These receptors originate from a person aged 18-60 years who received the Ad26.COV2.S COVID-19 vaccine or a placebo.

J is TRBJ2-7 and V is TRBV19, with TRBD1 matching 9 bases. CDR1 is LNHDA, CDR2 SQIVND, per germline (reference sequence). V lost 1 base and J lost 5; bases outside the gene matches: 9. The CDR3 is 16 residues long. CDR3 bases: TGTGCCAGTAGTATAGTAGGAGGACAGGGGAGACACGAGCAGTACTTC. Its protein is CASSIVGGQGRHEQYF.

This chain links TRBV2 with TRBJ1-1; no definite D call. The CDR3 runs to 12 residues. Germline CDR1 SNHLY, CDR2 FYNNEI. Trimming took 6 bases from V and 4 from J, leaving 9 bases between them. In DNA, the CDR3 is TGTGCCAGCAGAACAGCACCCACTGAAGCTTTCTTT. Amino acids: CASRTAPTEAFF. Supplemented by reference TRBV2 and TRBJ1-1, the full variable domain reads EPEVTQTPSHQVTQMGQEVILRCVPISNHLYFYWYRQILGQKVEFLVSFYNNEISEKSEIFDDQFSVERPDGSNFTLKIRSTKLEDSAMYFCASRTAPTEAFFGQGTRLTVV.

This clone was seen just once. The chain uses TRBV2 and TRBJ2-7, with 7 bases fitting TRBD1. Germline lookup yields CDR1 SNHLY and CDR2 FYNNEI. The CDR3 has 14 residues. The V gene end was trimmed by 1 base and the J gene end by 2 bases; junction bases not matched to a gene: 2. CDR3 residues: CASSEGQGAYEQYF. In DNA, the CDR3 is TGTGCCAGCAGTGAAGGGCAGGGGGCCTACGAGCAGTACTTC.

J is TRBJ2-5 and V is TRBV9; possible D gene TRBD2, 5 bases. Trimming stripped 7 bases from V and 7 bases from J, with 14 bases between. The germline gives CDR1 SGDLS, CDR2 YYNGEE. CDR3 size: 12 residues. DNA of the CDR3: TGTGCCAGCGGGGTATTTGAGGGGACCCAGTACTTC. This encodes CASGVFEGTQYF.

This chain joins TRBV7-2 and TRBJ2-1; tentative D call: TRBD2 (5 bases). The germline V gene encodes CDR1 SGHTA and CDR2 FQGNSA. With 2 bases removed from V and 0 bases from J, the gap between germline ends came to 11 bases. This CDR3 region has 16 residues. The CDR3 sequence is CASSLTFTSSYNEQFF. The CDR3 DNA follows: TGTGCCAGCAGCTTAACATTTACTAGCTCCTACAATGAGCAGTTCTTC.

The chain carries TRBV5-1 and TRBJ1-2; no definite D call. CDR1 and CDR2 from the germline V gene are SGHRS and YFSETQ. The CDR3 extends over 13 amino acids. V lost 0 bases and J lost 4, with 7 bases in between. The CDR3 here is CASSLEPLYGYTF. CDR3 bases: TGCGCCAGCAGCTTGGAGCCCCTCTATGGCTACACCTTC.

The chain links TRBV29-1 to TRBJ2-5, with TRBD1 matching over 8 bases. The length of the CDR3 is 15 residues. Germline CDR1 reads SQVTM; CDR2 reads ANQGSEA. The trim removed 8 bases at V and 5 bases at J, leaving 16 bases unmatched. The DNA for the CDR3 is TGCAGCTCCCGGACAGGGCTAACCCCAGGGGAGACCCAGTACTTC. The encoded protein is CSSRTGLTPGETQYF.

This clone was observed a single time. The rearrangement uses TRBV19 and TRBJ1-2, with D uncertain. Germline values: CDR1 LNHDA, CDR2 SQIVND (reference sequence). V was pared by 10 bases and J by 1 base, with 13 bases between. The CDR3 contains 13 residues. The CDR3 sequence: CATLSEHNYGYTF. For the CDR3, the DNA is TGTGCCACCCTTTCGGAGCATAACTATGGCTACACCTTC.

The chain carries TRBV9 and TRBJ2-6; D not certain. Germline-derived CDR1 and CDR2 are SGDLS and YYNGEE. The V end lost 0 bases, the J end lost 0 bases, and 4 bases lay between the germline ends. CDR3 length: 15 residues. Written as DNA, the CDR3 is TGTGCCAGCAGCGTAGACCTCTCTGGGGCCAACGTCCTGACTTTC. Its protein product is CASSVDLSGANVLTF.

V and J are TRBV28 and TRBJ1-1; D not certain. This CDR3 region has 12 residues. Between the trimmed V and J ends, which lost 4 bases and 1 base, there was a span of 4 bases. In germline, CDR1 is MDHEN, CDR2 SYDVKM. Written as DNA, the CDR3 is TGTGCCAGCAGTTCAGAGAACACTGAAGCTTTCTTT. The encoded protein is CASSSENTEAFF.

This clone was seen just once. This sequence joins TRBV5-1 and TRBJ2-3; D is unclear. Germline V lookup: CDR1 SGHRS, CDR2 YFSETQ. V was clipped by 4 bases and J by 3 bases, with 12 bases between them. The CDR3 sequence is 14 residues long. The DNA of the CDR3 is TGCGCCAGCAGCCATCCGGAAGGGACAGATACGCAGTATTTT. This encodes CASSHPEGTDTQYF.

This rearrangement joins TRBV5-6 to TRBJ2-2, with no clear D. The CDR3 is made up of 16 amino acids. Trimming left V 0 bases short and J 0 bases short, with 9 bases between. The germline gives CDR1 SGHDT, CDR2 YYEEEE. CDR3 residues: CASSLEGGANTGELFF. CDR3 DNA: TGTGCCAGCAGCTTGGAAGGCGGTGCGAACACCGGGGAGCTGTTTTTT.

The rearrangement uses TRBV4-1 and TRBJ2-7, with D possibly matching TRBD2 (6 bases). CDR1 is MGHRA, CDR2 YSYEKL, per germline. Trimming took 0 bases from V and 6 from J, leaving 9 bases between them. This CDR3 is built from 13 residues. The CDR3, as DNA: TGCGCCAGCAGCCAAGATCGTAGCGGCGAGCAGTACTTC. Its translation: CASSQDRSGEQYF.